This T cell receptor (beta chain) stems from a study of tumor-infiltrating lymphocytes in glioblastoma multiforme. Details on this clonotype: The antigen remains undetermined.

Multiple V-beta primers and a C-beta primer amplified TCRB from RNA. These TCRB libraries lack any described unique molecular identifiers. TCRdb called the multiplex PCR reads again in MiXCR, with one record for every CDR3 protein. Among some 13,000 distinct CDR3 sequences listed, around 66% were seen once. Overall study findings and caveats: Functional subtype sorting of these T cells was not performed.

With V trimmed by 5 bases and J by 4 bases, 11 bases remained unmatched. This CDR3 has 16 amino acids. The genes are TRBV12-3 or TRBV12-4 and TRBJ2-3, with 8 positions matching TRBD1. Specimen: brain tumor tissue. This receptor was identified in a male donor with glioblastoma. CDR3 residues: CASSLLSGGESDTQYF. CDR3 coding DNA: TGTGCCAGCAGTCTCCTCTCAGGGGGCGAATCAGATACGCAGTATTTT.